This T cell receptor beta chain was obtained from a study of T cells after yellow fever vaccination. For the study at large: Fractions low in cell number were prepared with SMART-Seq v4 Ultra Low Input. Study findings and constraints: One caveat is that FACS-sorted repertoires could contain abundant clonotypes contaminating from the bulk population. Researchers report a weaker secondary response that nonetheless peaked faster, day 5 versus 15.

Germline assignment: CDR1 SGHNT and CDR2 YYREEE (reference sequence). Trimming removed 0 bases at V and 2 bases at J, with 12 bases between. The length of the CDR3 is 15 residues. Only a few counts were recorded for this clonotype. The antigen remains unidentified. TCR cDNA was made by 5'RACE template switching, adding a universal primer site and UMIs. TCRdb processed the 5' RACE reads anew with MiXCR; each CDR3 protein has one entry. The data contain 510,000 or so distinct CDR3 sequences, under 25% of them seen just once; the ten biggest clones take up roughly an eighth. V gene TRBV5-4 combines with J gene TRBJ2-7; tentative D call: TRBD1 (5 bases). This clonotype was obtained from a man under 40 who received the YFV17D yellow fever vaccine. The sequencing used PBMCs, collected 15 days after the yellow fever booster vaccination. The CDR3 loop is CASSLASGAAYEQYF. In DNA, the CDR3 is TGTGCCAGCAGCTTGGCCAGTGGGGCCGCCTACGAGCAGTACTTC.